The 26 T cell receptor beta chains in this list originate from one sample, sequenced in a study of T cells after yellow fever vaccination. TCRdb recomputed calls from the 5' RACE reads with MiXCR, one row per CDR3 protein. This sample has roughly 120,000 distinct CDR3 sequences; about 7.8% occur once, and the top ten carry over 2.5%. The specimen was CD4+ T cells sorted from PBMCs, collected roughly 47 days after the first yellow fever vaccination. The receptor source for this set is a man aged 18 to 35 who received the YFV17D yellow fever vaccine.

This clonotype was counted ten times or more. The rearrangement links TRBV7-2 to TRBJ2-5; the match to TRBD2 covers 13 bases. The CDR3 runs 15 residues. The trim removed 6 bases at V and 5 bases at J, leaving 6 bases unmatched. Germline CDR1 reads SGHTA; CDR2 reads FQGNSA. In nucleotides, the CDR3 is TGTGCCAGCAGGAAAGGACTAGCGGGGGCGGAGACCCAGTACTTC. Its translation: CASRKGLAGAETQYF. The full variable domain, completed using reference TRBV7-2 and TRBJ2-5, is GAGVSQSPSNKVTEKGKDVELRCDPISGHTALYWYRQSLGQGLEFLIYFQGNSAPDKSGLPSDRFSAERTGGSVSTLTIQRTQQEDSAVYLCASRKGLAGAETQYFGPGTRLLVL.

In its sample, this clonotype was seen a few times. The chain employs TRBV5-1 and TRBJ2-7, with a weak D call TRBD1 (6 bases). The CDR3 covers 14 residues. The V gene lost 4 bases and the J gene lost 2 bases, with 13 bases spanning the gap. Germline lookup yields CDR1 SGHRS and CDR2 YFSETQ. In DNA, the CDR3 is TGCGCCAGCAGCGACCGGACAGCTGCCTACGAGCAGTACTTC. It yields the protein CASSDRTAAYEQYF.

With respect to this clonotype: An end of the junction differs from the germline gene, which may be a read error. The CDR3 protein is CASSLGPNSGAKVLTF. The CDR3 DNA follows: TGTGCCAGCAGCTTAGGCCCAAACTCTGGGGCCAAAGTCCTGACTTTC. The J gene is TRBJ2-6, the V gene TRBV7-9; TRBD1 is a possible D gene (5 bases). This CDR3 is built from 16 residues. Germline V gene sequence: CDR1 SEHNR, CDR2 FQNEAQ (reference sequence).

This clonotype was picked up many times. The chain uses TRBV5-1 and TRBJ1-2; possibly TRBD1 for D (6 bases). V was cut by 0 bases and J by 2 bases, with 8 bases left in between. CDR1 and CDR2 (germline): SGHRS, YFSETQ. The CDR3 consists of 14 residues. The CDR3 coding sequence is TGCGCCAGCAGCTTGGACAGGGCAAACTATGGCTACACCTTC. Protein product: CASSLDRANYGYTF.

The sample holds many counts of this clonotype. This chain connects TRBV5-1 to TRBJ1-2, with a possible D match to TRBD1 (5 bases). The CDR3 totals 15 residues. Germline lookup yields CDR1 SGHRS and CDR2 YFSETQ. Trimming took 0 bases from V and 3 from J, leaving 12 bases between them. The CDR3 sequence: CASSLGPGGDYGYTF. The CDR3 coding sequence is TGCGCCAGCAGCTTGGGTCCCGGGGGGGACTATGGCTACACCTTC.

This clonotype was seen repeatedly, ten times or more. The genes are TRBV28 and TRBJ1-1, with 8 bases lining up with TRBD1. This CDR3 contains 16 residues. V lost 10 bases and J lost 5; bases outside the gene matches: 18. Germline V CDR1 and CDR2: MDHEN, SYDVKM. The CDR3 DNA follows: TGTGCCATACGCCGGGGCAGGGGGCCTTCGGGGACTGAAGCTTTCTTT. Its translation: CAIRRGRGPSGTEAFF.

This clonotype appeared many times. The chain combines TRBV5-5 with TRBJ2-4; D possibly corresponds to TRBD2 (5 bases). With 1 base removed from V and 3 bases from J, the gap between germline ends came to 14 bases. Germline values: CDR1 SGHKS, CDR2 YYEKEE (reference sequence). CDR3 length: 16 amino acids. CDR3 loop: CASSLTVRVDKNIQYF. CDR3 nucleotide sequence: TGTGCCAGCAGCTTGACCGTGAGGGTAGACAAAAACATTCAGTACTTC.

This clonotype was observed a few times. This rearrangement joins TRBV7-2 to TRBJ2-4; 9 nucleotides line up with TRBD1. The CDR3 sequence is 13 residues long. Trimming cost V 4 bases and J 5 bases; bases outside gene matches: 0. The germline CDR1 and CDR2 sequences are SGHTA and FQGNSA. CDR3 region: CASSYRGQNIQYF. CDR3 bases: TGTGCCAGCAGCTACAGGGGGCAAAACATTCAGTACTTC. Together with reference TRBV7-2 and TRBJ2-4, the CDR3 gives the full variable domain: GAGVSQSPSNKVTEKGKDVELRCDPISGHTALYWYRQSLGQGLEFLIYFQGNSAPDKSGLPSDRFSAERTGGSVSTLTIQRTQQEDSAVYLCASSYRGQNIQYFGAGTRLSVL.

This clonotype came up many times. The chain has TRBV20-1 and TRBJ2-5; D possibly corresponds to TRBD1 (5 bases). Trimming took off 3 bases at V and 0 bases at J, with 8 bases between the two ends. Germline lookup yields CDR1 DFQATT and CDR2 SNEGSKA (reference sequence). The CDR3 runs to 13 residues. The CDR3 sequence is CSARGLDQETQYF. In DNA form, the CDR3 reads TGCAGTGCTAGGGGGCTAGACCAAGAGACCCAGTACTTC.

With regard to this clonotype: The germline gene is not matched at one end of the junction; a read error may be the cause. The V and J genes are TRBV7-9 and TRBJ2-3, with 11 bases identical to TRBD1. CDR1 and CDR2 (germline): SEHNR, FQNEAQ (reference sequence). The CDR3 contains 15 residues. This CDR3 is CAGSFRDRGTDTQYF. The DNA of the CDR3 is TGTGCCGGCAGCTTCCGGGACAGGGGGACAGATACGCAGTATTTT. Together with reference TRBV7-9 and TRBJ2-3, the CDR3 gives the full variable domain: DTGVSQNPRHKITKRGQNVTFRCDPISEHNRLYWYRQTLGQGPEFLTYFQNEAQLEKSRLLSDRFSAERPKGSFSTLEIQRTEQGDSAMYLCAGSFRDRGTDTQYFGPGTRLTVL.

In this sample, this clonotype turned up many times. The CDR3 here is CASSSGENTEAFF. CDR3 in DNA: TGTGCCAGCTCGTCGGGGGAGAACACTGAAGCTTTCTTT. The chain combines TRBV18 with TRBJ1-1, with a weak D call TRBD1 (5 bases). The CDR3 covers 13 residues. Germline lookup yields CDR1 KGHSH and CDR2 LQKENI. V lost 6 bases and J lost 1, with 9 bases in between.

There are many counts of this clonotype. The genes are TRBV24-1 and TRBJ2-1; D not resolved. The CDR3 is 13 amino acids. CDR1 and CDR2 (germline): KGHDR, SFDVKD. The V and J ends lost 4 bases and 3 bases respectively, with 6 bases between them. In DNA, the CDR3 is TGTGCCACCAGTGACACGGACTACAATGAGCAGTTCTTC. Amino acids: CATSDTDYNEQFF.

This clonotype was detected many times. The V call is TRBV7-2, the J call TRBJ1-1; D may be TRBD1 (6 bases). The V end lost 5 bases, the J end lost 2 bases, and 12 bases lay between the germline ends. Germline CDR1 and CDR2: SGHTA and FQGNSA. The CDR3 is 14 amino acids. The CDR3, as DNA: TGTGCCAGCAGCGGTGGACAGAGAAACACTGAAGCTTTCTTT. Translating gives CASSGGQRNTEAFF.

This clonotype appeared many times. The chain uses TRBV20-1 and TRBJ2-5; 8 bases line up with TRBD2. V trimming: 0 bases; J trimming: 5 bases; junction bases outside the gene matches: 5. Germline values: CDR1 DFQATT, CDR2 SNEGSKA (reference sequence). This CDR3 comprises 14 residues. DNA of the CDR3: TGCAGTGCTAGAGATCGGTCGGGGGGGGAGACCCAGTACTTC. Translated, it gives CSARDRSGGETQYF.

This rearrangement joins TRBV7-2 to TRBJ2-4, with 12 nucleotides matching TRBD2. Germline V CDR1 and CDR2: SGHTA, FQGNSA. After removal of 5 bases from V and 2 bases from J, the junction contained 4 bases not matched to a gene. This CDR3 comprises 16 residues. In DNA, the CDR3 is TGTGCCAGCAGCCTGACTAGCGGGGGCTCCAAAAACATTCAGTACTTC. Encoded protein: CASSLTSGGSKNIQYF. Combining the CDR3 with reference TRBV7-2 and TRBJ2-4 gives the whole variable domain GAGVSQSPSNKVTEKGKDVELRCDPISGHTALYWYRQSLGQGLEFLIYFQGNSAPDKSGLPSDRFSAERTGGSVSTLTIQRTQQEDSAVYLCASSLTSGGSKNIQYFGAGTRLSVL.

This clonotype was counted many times. The chain links TRBV4-1 to TRBJ2-3; the D is unclear. The CDR3 covers 12 residues. Looked up from germline, CDR1 is MGHRA and CDR2 is YSYEKL. Trimming left V 4 bases short and J 4 bases short, with 6 bases between. The DNA for the CDR3 is TGCGCCAGCAGCCCAGACTCAGATACGCAGTATTTT. Protein product: CASSPDSDTQYF.

As regards this clonotype: A clone one base away is much larger, so this may be a read error. This chain joins TRBV9 and TRBJ2-2; no clear D gene. The V end lost 4 bases, the J end lost 4 bases, and 8 bases lay between the germline ends. Germline lookup yields CDR1 SGDLS and CDR2 YYNGEE. This CDR3 contains 13 residues. This CDR3 reads CASSISPTGELFF. As DNA, the CDR3 is TGTGCCAGCAGCATAAGCCCCACCGGGGAGCTGTTTTTT. Variable domain in full (rest from reference TRBV9 and TRBJ2-2): DSGVTQTPKHLITATGQRVTLRCSPRSGDLSVYWYQQSLDQGLQFLIQYYNGEERAKGNILERFSAQQFPDLHSELNLSSLELGDSALYFCASSISPTGELFFGEGSRLTVL.

The sample holds many counts of this clonotype. This chain joins TRBV7-2 and TRBJ1-1, with D maybe TRBD1 (6 bases). Trimming pared 7 bases from V and 1 base from J, leaving 10 bases between. Germline lookup yields CDR1 SGHTA and CDR2 FQGNSA. The length of the CDR3 is 13 residues. CDR3 DNA: TGTGCCAGCACCCCGGGACAGAACACTGAAGCTTTCTTT. It codes for CASTPGQNTEAFF.

This clonotype was seen many times. This chain connects TRBV28 to TRBJ1-2, with D unclear. With 7 bases removed from V and 7 bases from J, the gap between germline ends came to 16 bases. Per the germline V gene, CDR1 is MDHEN and CDR2 is SYDVKM. The CDR3 loop spans 13 amino acids. CDR3 in amino acids: CASNRGGGRGYTF. CDR3 DNA sequence: TGTGCCAGCAACCGAGGTGGAGGTCGTGGCTACACCTTC.

This clonotype was picked up many times. The CDR3 region is CASSFGRQGADTQYF. The CDR3 DNA follows: TGTGCCAGCAGCTTTGGCAGACAGGGGGCAGATACGCAGTATTTT. V is TRBV7-2 and J is TRBJ2-3; 9 bases fit TRBD1. Trimming removed 3 bases from V and 4 bases from J; junction bases left unmatched: 5. The CDR3 totals 15 residues. The germline V gene encodes CDR1 SGHTA and CDR2 FQGNSA.

V usage is TRBV5-1 and J usage is TRBJ2-2, with D possibly being TRBD1 (5 bases). Germline V gene sequence: CDR1 SGHRS, CDR2 YFSETQ. This CDR3 has 17 residues. Trimming stripped 2 bases from V and 1 base from J, with 15 bases between. The CDR3 loop is CASSFRGITGNTGELFF. The CDR3, as DNA: TGCGCCAGCAGCTTTAGGGGTATTACCGGGAACACCGGGGAGCTGTTTTTT. Based on the CDR3 plus reference TRBV5-1 and TRBJ2-2, the full variable domain is KAGVTQTPRYLIKTRGQQVTLSCSPISGHRSVSWYQQTPGQGLQFLFEYFSETQRNKGNFPGRFSGRQFSNSRSEMNVSTLELGDSALYLCASSFRGITGNTGELFFGEGSRLTVL.

In this sample, this clonotype turned up many times. The rearrangement joins TRBV5-6 to TRBJ1-1, with a possible D match to TRBD1 (6 bases). Per germline, CDR1 SGHDT and CDR2 YYEEEE. The V and J ends lost 0 bases and 3 bases respectively, with 12 bases between them. The CDR3 consists of 15 residues. The CDR3 nucleotides read TGTGCCAGCAGCTTGGCTCCTAGGGGGGACACTGAAGCTTTCTTT. This encodes CASSLAPRGDTEAFF.

The V call is TRBV7-8, the J call TRBJ2-5, with D possibly matching TRBD2 (6 bases). V was cut by 5 bases and J by 3 bases, with 16 bases left in between. The CDR3 is 15 residues long. From germline, CDR1 is SGHVS and CDR2 FQNEAQ. CDR3 in amino acids: CASSRRAGRKETQYF. The CDR3 DNA reads as TGTGCCAGCAGCCGGAGGGCAGGGCGGAAAGAGACCCAGTACTTC. The entire variable domain, with the rest obtained from reference TRBV7-8 and TRBJ2-5, is as follows: GAGVSQSPRYKVAKRGQDVALRCDPISGHVSLFWYQQALGQGPEFLTYFQNEAQLDKSGLPSDRFFAERPEGSVSTLKIQRTQQEDSAVYLCASSRRAGRKETQYFGPGTRLLVL.

This clonotype has only a few counts. CDR3 in DNA: TGTGCCAGCAGCCAAACGGACAATTCACCCCTCCACTTT. It translates to CASSQTDNSPLHF. The J gene is TRBJ1-6, the V gene TRBV3-1, with no clear D. Germline V gene sequence: CDR1 LGHDT, CDR2 YNNKEL (reference sequence). The V end lost 2 bases, the J end lost 7 bases, and 6 bases lay between the germline ends. CDR3 length equals 13 residues.

Comments on this clonotype: Possible read error: a much larger clone is one base away. This chain uses TRBV5-1 with TRBJ2-5, with D uncertain. V was pared by 5 bases and J by 5 bases, with 7 bases between. CDR1 is SGHRS, CDR2 YFSETQ, per germline. The CDR3 has 11 residues. The CDR3 DNA reads TGCGCCAGCAGGATCGCGGAGACCCAGTACTTC. The encoded protein is CASRIAETQYF.

This clonotype has ten or more counts. The genes are TRBV7-2 and TRBJ2-5, with a tentative D call TRBD1 (6 bases). CDR1 is SGHTA, CDR2 FQGNSA, per germline. V was shortened by 3 bases and J by 5 bases, with 13 bases between the two germline ends. This CDR3 has 14 residues. The CDR3 region is CASSFQQGRETQYF. The CDR3 nucleotides read TGTGCCAGCAGCTTCCAACAGGGACGGGAGACCCAGTACTTC.